The rows below give T cell receptor beta chains drawn from one sample of a study of cytomegalovirus exposure and HLA in healthy donors. Profiled with immunoSEQ multiplex PCR; TCRdb holds only in-frame clones, not every one. Of 150,000 to 200,000 clones in the sample, 65% to 80% were seen once. The sequenced sample consisted of PBMCs. The receptors shown here come from a woman aged 40 to 50 in good health and CMV-seronegative. The CDR3 runs from the conserved cysteine through the conserved F or W. D genes are given only for firm matches. The size entry is marked missing in some rows and otherwise reads once, few, many or a size class.

J gene,V gene,D gene,clone size,CDR3 DNA,CDR3 protein
TRBJ1-5,TRBV5-6,.,.,TGTGCCAGCAGCTTGGGCTGGCAAATTAATCAGCCCCAGCATTTT,CASSLGWQINQPQHF
TRBJ2-3,TRBV25-1,.,.,TGTGCCAGCAGAGTAGCGATCGGCACAGATACGCAGTATTTT,CASRVAIGTDTQYF
TRBJ2-5,TRBV29-1,.,.,TGCAGCCTACTAGCGGGGACAGGGTTGTTGAAGACCCAGTACTTC,CSLLAGTGLLKTQYF
TRBJ2-1,TRBV11-3,.,.,TGTGCCAGCAGCTTAGAGGCGGGTAGCCCCCGCAATGAGCAGTTCTTC,CASSLEAGSPRNEQFF
TRBJ1-3,TRBV25-1,TRBD1,.,TGTGCCAGCAGTGGGACCCACAGGGGGCATGGAAACACCATATATTTT,CASSGTHRGHGNTIYF
TRBJ2-2,TRBV7-9,TRBD1,.,TGTGCCAGCACCGAACCGGGACAGGGGAACACCGGGGAGCTGTTTTTT,CASTEPGQGNTGELFF
TRBJ1-4,TRBV11-3,TRBD1,.,TGTGCCAGCAGCTTTGGGACAGTCAAGAATGAAAAACTGTTTTTT,CASSFGTVKNEKLFF
TRBJ1-1,TRBV4-2,.,.,TGTGCCAGCAGAACAGAGAACACTGAAGCTTTCTTT,CASRTENTEAFF
TRBJ2-1,TRBV25-1,TRBD2,.,TGTGCCAGCAGTGGGGGACTATTCGGCCTAGCGAATGAGCAGTTCTTC,CASSGGLFGLANEQFF
TRBJ1-4,TRBV30,.,.,TGTGCCTGGAGTCGGGGTGCAACTAATGAAAAACTGTTTTTT,CAWSRGATNEKLFF
TRBJ2-1,TRBV4-2,TRBD2,.,TGTGCCAGCAGCCAAGGAGGTAGCGGGTCTTTTCATGAGCAGTTCTTC,CASSQGGSGSFHEQFF
TRBJ1-2,TRBV5-1,TRBD1,.,TGCGCCAGCAGCTTGGAGGGGACAGGGAATGGCTACACCTTC,CASSLEGTGNGYTF
TRBJ1-5,TRBV27,.,.,TGTGCCAGCAGTCGAGTAACCGAAGTAAGTTTT,CASSRVTEVSF
TRBJ1-4,TRBV30,TRBD1,.,TGTGCCTTCGCAATGGGGACAGTAGGGGAAAAACTGTTTTTT,CAFAMGTVGEKLFF
TRBJ2-5,TRBV18,.,once,TGTGCCAGCTCACCAACGACCAGCGTACAAGAGACCCAGTACTTC,CASSPTTSVQETQYF
TRBJ1-1,TRBV5-1,TRBD1,.,TGCGCCAGCAGCTTACAGGGGGCCGGGGGCACTGAAGCTTTCTTT,CASSLQGAGGTEAFF
TRBJ2-1,TRBV9,TRBD2,.,TGTGCCAGCAGCGGACTAGCGGGAGGCCTATACAATGAGCAGTTCTTC,CASSGLAGGLYNEQFF
TRBJ2-1,TRBV19,.,.,TGTGCCAGCGGAGGAGCCCCCCTTTACAATGAGCAGTTCTTC,CASGGAPLYNEQFF
TRBJ1-1,TRBV2,.,.,TGTGCCAGCAGCCGATTGCGGATGAACACTGAAGCTTTCTTT,CASSRLRMNTEAFF
TRBJ2-1,TRBV7-9,.,.,TGTGCCAGCAGCTTATGGAGAGGAAACAATGAGCAGTTCTTC,CASSLWRGNNEQFF
TRBJ1-3,TRBV30,TRBD1,.,TGTGCCTGGATTCAGAACAGGGGTGGAAGCACCATATATTTT,CAWIQNRGGSTIYF
TRBJ2-3,TRBV5-1,.,once,TGCGCCAGCAGCTTGGGAGATTACAGCACAGATACGCAGTATTTT,CASSLGDYSTDTQYF
TRBJ1-1,TRBV19,TRBD1,.,TGTGCCAGTAGTGTAACCGGGACAGGAATGACTTTCTTT,CASSVTGTGMTFF
TRBJ2-1,TRBV9,TRBD2,.,TGTGCCAGCAGCGTAGAAGCGGGAGATTACAATGAGCAGTTCTTC,CASSVEAGDYNEQFF
TRBJ1-2,TRBV4-1,.,.,TGCGCCAGCAGCCAAGAACAACAGCCTTACTATGGCTACACCTTC,CASSQEQQPYYGYTF
TRBJ1-5,TRBV7-9,TRBD1,.,TGTTCCAGCAGCTTGGGACAGGGGGCTTTAGAGCCCCAGCATTTT,CSSSLGQGALEPQHF
TRBJ2-7,TRBV2,TRBD2,.,TGTGCCAGCAACCTCGCTAGCGGGGCTTCAGACGAGCAGTACTTC,CASNLASGASDEQYF
TRBJ2-2,TRBV10-3,TRBD1,.,TGTGCCATCAGCGATTTTGACAGGGCGGGCACCGGGGAGCTGTTTTTT,CAISDFDRAGTGELFF
TRBJ1-2,TRBV27,.,.,TGTGCCAGCAGTTCTCAGGCGCTGGGTGGCTACACCTTC,CASSSQALGGYTF
TRBJ1-1,TRBV6-1,.,.,TGTGCCAGCAGTGACATGCGGGACACTGAAGCTTTCTTT,CASSDMRDTEAFF
TRBJ1-1,TRBV11-3,.,.,TGTGCCAGCAGCTTAGAATGGACGCAGAGGGCACGGACTGAAGCTTTCTTT,CASSLEWTQRARTEAFF
TRBJ2-3,TRBV2,.,once,TGTGCCAGCAGTGAAGCGACTCGCACAGATACGCAGTATTTT,CASSEATRTDTQYF
TRBJ1-5,TRBV11-2,.,.,TGTGCCAGCAGCTTGACGACCTCGGGTCAGCCCCAGCATTTT,CASSLTTSGQPQHF
TRBJ1-2,TRBV27,TRBD1,.,TGTGCCAGCAGTTTAGAGGGGGCGGTCGGTGGCTACACCTTC,CASSLEGAVGGYTF
TRBJ2-6,TRBV5-4,.,.,TGTGCCAGCAGTACTCAGGGGCCACCTGGGGCCAACGTCCTGACTTTC,CASSTQGPPGANVLTF
TRBJ1-6,TRBV7-2,.,.,TGTGCCAGCAGCTTAGTTAATGGGCTGGATTCACCCCTCCACTTT,CASSLVNGLDSPLHF
TRBJ1-5,TRBV11-2,.,.,TGTGCCAGCAGCTTAGATAGGCAGGGTGGTCAGCCCCAGCATTTT,CASSLDRQGGQPQHF